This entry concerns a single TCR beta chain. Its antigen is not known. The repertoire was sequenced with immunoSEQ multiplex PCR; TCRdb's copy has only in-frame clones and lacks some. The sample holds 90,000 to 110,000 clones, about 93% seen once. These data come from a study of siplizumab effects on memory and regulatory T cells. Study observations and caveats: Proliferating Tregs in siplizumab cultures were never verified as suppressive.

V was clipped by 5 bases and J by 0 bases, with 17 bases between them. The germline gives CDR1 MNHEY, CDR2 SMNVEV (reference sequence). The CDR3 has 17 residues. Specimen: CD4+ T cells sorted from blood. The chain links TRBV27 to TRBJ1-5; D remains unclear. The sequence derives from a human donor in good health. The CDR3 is CASSTLPNLNSNQPQHF. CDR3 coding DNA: TGTGCCAGCAGTACACTACCGAACCTTAATAGCAATCAGCCCCAGCATTTT.